These 29 T cell receptor beta chains were sequenced from one sample in a study of T-cell reconstitution after alpha-beta-depleted transplantation in children. Unique molecular identifiers were incorporated during preparation of the TCRbeta library. MiXCR, run by TCRdb on the PCR reads, gives a single entry per CDR3 protein. The repertoire holds under 250,000 distinct CDR3 sequences, with under 20% as singletons. The sample consisted of PBMCs, mostly from graft donor cells, taken 360 days after TCRalphabeta/CD19-depleted stem cell transplant. Receptors originate from a male patient aged 2-15 years who had a stem cell transplant for acute lymphoblastic leukemia, so the T cells may come from the graft donor.

The rearrangement joins TRBV7-9 to TRBJ2-1; D gene ambiguous. Germline assignment: CDR1 SEHNR and CDR2 FQNEAQ (reference sequence). Trimming shortened V by 2 bases and J by 4 bases, and 12 bases separated the two germline ends. This CDR3 comprises 15 residues. The CDR3 region has the DNA TGTGCCAGCAGCTTAAGTTTACTGTTATACAATGAGCAGTTCTTC. Amino acid sequence: CASSLSLLLYNEQFF.

This clonotype was seen more than once but under ten times. The genes are TRBV5-1 and TRBJ2-3; 7 nucleotides agree with TRBD1. CDR1 is SGHRS and CDR2 is YFSETQ in the germline V gene. This CDR3 contains 14 residues. The J segment lost 4 bases and the V segment lost 4 bases, leaving 6 bases of the junction unmatched. CDR3 loop: CASSPGTDPDTQYF. DNA for the CDR3: TGCGCCAGCAGCCCCGGGACAGATCCAGATACGCAGTATTTT.

The sample holds many counts of this clonotype. V is TRBV10-3 and J is TRBJ1-1; unclear D gene. Between the trimmed V and J ends, which lost 3 bases and 1 base, there was a span of 9 bases. The germline gives CDR1 ENHRY, CDR2 SYGVKD. CDR3 length: 14 residues. This CDR3 reads CAISDMGQNTEAFF. The CDR3 nucleotides read TGTGCCATCAGTGATATGGGTCAGAACACTGAAGCTTTCTTT.

V gene TRBV10-3 combines with J gene TRBJ1-3; D gene ambiguous. Germline loops: CDR1 ENHRY, CDR2 SYGVKD. This CDR3 is built from 13 residues. V lost 0 bases to trimming and J lost 4 bases, with 4 bases between them. CDR3 sequence reads: CAISESWGNTIYF. The CDR3 DNA follows: TGTGCCATCAGTGAGTCGTGGGGAAACACCATATATTTT.

This clonotype has a handful of counts. The chain couples TRBV12-3 or TRBV12-4 to TRBJ1-2, with D perhaps matching TRBD1 (6 bases). V dropped 1 base and J dropped 0 bases, with 9 bases sitting between them. The CDR3 loop spans 15 amino acids. The CDR3 coding sequence is TGTGCCAGCAGTTTAGGGGACACACCTAACTATGGCTACACCTTC. It specifies CASSLGDTPNYGYTF.

This rearrangement joins TRBV7-9 to TRBJ2-7, with 10 bases identical to TRBD1. CDR1 and CDR2 (germline): SEHNR, FQNEAQ (reference sequence). The CDR3 loop spans 15 amino acids. V was pared by 5 bases and J by 2 bases, with 6 bases of the junction left unmatched. The CDR3 protein is CASSEAGTGAYEQYF. The CDR3 nucleotides are TGTGCCAGCAGCGAAGCCGGGACAGGGGCCTACGAGCAGTACTTC.

A single count supports this clonotype. The V and J genes are TRBV18 and TRBJ1-2; D gene unclear. Germline V CDR1 and CDR2: KGHSH, LQKENI. The V gene lost 0 bases and the J gene lost 3 bases, with 14 bases spanning the gap. This CDR3 is 16 amino acids long. CDR3 region: CASSPPYSDGDYGYTF. DNA of the CDR3: TGTGCCAGCTCACCACCGTACTCTGACGGAGACTATGGCTACACCTTC.

V is TRBV12-3 or TRBV12-4 and J is TRBJ1-6; D gene unclear. V lost 3 bases to trimming and J lost 0 bases, with 6 bases between them. This CDR3 is 15 amino acids long. The CDR3 loop reads CASSFGGSYNSPLHF. In DNA, the CDR3 is TGTGCCAGCAGTTTCGGCGGCTCCTATAATTCACCCCTCCACTTT.

This clonotype was seen only a few times. This chain links TRBV7-9 with TRBJ1-1, with D unclear. There are 12 residues in the CDR3. The germline CDR1 and CDR2 sequences are SEHNR and FQNEAQ (reference sequence). V dropped 5 bases and J dropped 6 bases, with 10 bases sitting between them. This CDR3 is CASSARRAEAFF. For the CDR3, the DNA is TGTGCCAGCAGCGCACGGCGAGCTGAAGCTTTCTTT.

This clonotype occurred a few times. The chain uses TRBV2 and TRBJ2-7, with 8 bases that match TRBD1. J gave up 3 bases and V 3 bases, and 4 bases lay outside the gene matches. CDR3 length: 14 amino acids. Germline lookup yields CDR1 SNHLY and CDR2 FYNNEI. This CDR3 reads CASSDRGQDYEQYF. In DNA form, the CDR3 reads TGTGCCAGCAGTGATAGGGGACAGGACTACGAGCAGTACTTC.

This clonotype came up a few times. V gene TRBV6-8 combines with J gene TRBJ1-4; D is uncertain. The CDR3 contains 18 residues. Germline loops: CDR1 MNHGY, CDR2 SAAAGT. V lost 2 bases to trimming and J lost 8 bases, with 24 bases between them. The chain's CDR3 is CASSYKLCDLSGGEKLFF. The CDR3 DNA reads TGTGCCAGCAGTTACAAACTGTGCGACTTGAGCGGCGGGGAAAAACTGTTTTTT.

This chain links TRBV7-6 with TRBJ1-4; TRBD1 aligns across 9 bases. The CDR3 is made up of 17 amino acids. The junction had 9 bases not matched to a gene; V was cut back by 0 bases and J by 7 bases. Germline CDR1 is SGHVS and CDR2 is FNYEAQ. CDR3 sequence (DNA): TGTGCCAGCAGCTTAGCGCCCCCCCGACAGGGGGGTGAAAAACTGTTTTTT. This codes for CASSLAPPRQGGEKLFF.

V is TRBV5-1 and J is TRBJ2-7; no reliable D call. V lost 0 bases and J 4 bases, leaving 11 bases between the germline ends. The CDR3 extends over 14 amino acids. The germline V gene has CDR1 SGHRS and CDR2 YFSETQ. This CDR3 is CASSLVSGRYEQYF. In DNA form, the CDR3 reads TGCGCCAGCAGCTTGGTTTCAGGTCGATACGAGCAGTACTTC. The entire variable domain, with the rest obtained from reference TRBV5-1 and TRBJ2-7, is as follows: KAGVTQTPRYLIKTRGQQVTLSCSPISGHRSVSWYQQTPGQGLQFLFEYFSETQRNKGNFPGRFSGRQFSNSRSEMNVSTLELGDSALYLCASSLVSGRYEQYFGPGTRLTVT.

This clonotype was counted a few times. The chain links TRBV27 to TRBJ1-1; D is possibly TRBD1 (6 bases). Looked up from germline, CDR1 is MNHEY and CDR2 is SMNVEV (reference sequence). There are 13 residues in the CDR3. Trimming took off 6 bases at V and 4 bases at J, with 12 bases between the two ends. The CDR3 nucleotides read TGTGCCAGCAGCCCTGGGGGGCCCACTGAAGCTTTCTTT. It yields the protein CASSPGGPTEAFF.

This clonotype came up a few times. The rearrangement joins TRBV20-1 to TRBJ2-1, with 8 bases lining up with TRBD1. Germline V CDR1 and CDR2: DFQATT, SNEGSKA (reference sequence). The CDR3 runs 14 residues. Germline trimming cut 4 bases from V and 2 bases from J; bases unmatched to any gene: 4. The CDR3 sequence: CSANRDRPYNEQFF. The CDR3 bases are TGCAGTGCTAACCGGGACAGGCCCTACAATGAGCAGTTCTTC.

This clonotype was picked up many times. The genes are TRBV6-5 and TRBJ1-3, with TRBD1 as a possible D gene (5 bases). V was clipped by 0 bases and J by 0 bases, with 6 bases between them. There are 15 residues in the CDR3. The germline gives CDR1 MNHEY, CDR2 SVGAGI. This CDR3 is CASSYSRGSGNTIYF. The CDR3 nucleotides read TGTGCCAGCAGTTACTCGAGGGGCTCTGGAAACACCATATATTTT.

This chain's CDR3 is CASSLPPGATGELFF. For the CDR3, the DNA is TGCGCCAGCAGCTTGCCGCCGGGGGCCACCGGGGAGCTGTTTTTT. The chain employs TRBV5-1 and TRBJ2-2; D may correspond to TRBD1 or TRBD2 (6 bases each). Germline assignment: CDR1 SGHRS and CDR2 YFSETQ. This CDR3 region has 15 residues. Trimming pared 1 base from V and 4 bases from J, leaving 11 bases between.

This clonotype was observed at least ten times. The rearrangement uses TRBV29-1 and TRBJ2-7; D call uncertain. Trimming removed 5 bases from V and 2 bases from J, with 7 bases in between. The CDR3 length is 11 residues. CDR1 and CDR2 from the germline V gene are SQVTM and ANQGSEA. This CDR3 is CSVHATYEQYF. Here the CDR3 DNA reads TGCAGCGTTCATGCAACCTACGAGCAGTACTTC.

The chain is built from TRBV7-2 and TRBJ2-7; 9 bases agree with TRBD2. V was pared by 2 bases and J by 2 bases, with 4 bases of the junction left unmatched. This CDR3 region has 15 residues. Germline CDR1 SGHTA, CDR2 FQGNSA. This CDR3 is CASSLRSGGAYEQYF. The CDR3 region has the DNA TGTGCCAGCAGCTTACGTAGCGGGGGAGCCTACGAGCAGTACTTC.

The chain employs TRBV7-8 and TRBJ2-7, with D perhaps matching TRBD1 (6 bases). Trimming stripped 5 bases from V and 1 base from J, with 15 bases between. CDR1 and CDR2 from the germline V gene are SGHVS and FQNEAQ. The CDR3 has 15 amino acids. CDR3 sequence reads: CASSIDRPGSYEQYF. The DNA for the CDR3 is TGTGCCAGCAGCATTGACAGGCCTGGGTCCTACGAGCAGTACTTC.

This clonotype was seen a few times. The chain couples TRBV5-1 to TRBJ2-7; TRBD1 aligns across 8 bases. The germline V gene has CDR1 SGHRS and CDR2 YFSETQ. J was trimmed by 2 bases and V by 3 bases; bases with no gene match: 4. The CDR3 is 14 amino acids. The CDR3 bases are TGCGCCAGCAGCTGGACAGGGATCCCCTACGAGCAGTACTTC. Translating it yields CASSWTGIPYEQYF.

This clonotype was observed many times. V usage is TRBV12-3 or TRBV12-4 and J usage is TRBJ2-1; D not certain. CDR3 length: 16 amino acids. V dropped 3 bases and J dropped 0 bases, with 12 bases sitting between them. The CDR3 coding sequence is TGTGCCAGCAGTTTGCCCCTACTCTCCTCCTACAATGAGCAGTTCTTC. Residues: CASSLPLLSSYNEQFF.

V gene TRBV29-1 combines with J gene TRBJ2-1; the D gene is possibly TRBD2 (5 bases). V lost 5 bases to trimming and J lost 0 bases, with 14 bases between them. The CDR3 has 15 residues. Germline V gives CDR1 SQVTM, CDR2 ANQGSEA. The CDR3 region has the DNA TGCAGCGTTCCCGAGGAGGAGAGCTCCTACAATGAGCAGTTCTTC. Translated: CSVPEEESSYNEQFF.

The chain recombines TRBV12-3 or TRBV12-4 with TRBJ1-5; maybe TRBD1 (6 bases). The CDR3 consists of 21 residues. The V end was cut by 0 bases, the J end by 0 bases, with 24 bases between. The CDR3 reads CASSLASLRVTGTDSNQPQHF. DNA for the CDR3: TGTGCCAGCAGTTTAGCGTCCCTCCGAGTTACAGGGACCGATAGCAATCAGCCCCAGCATTTT.

This clonotype turned up a few times. The chain employs TRBV7-2 and TRBJ2-1, with 10 bases identical to TRBD2. This CDR3 is built from 14 residues. The V gene's germline CDR1 is SGHTA and CDR2 FQGNSA. With V trimmed by 4 bases and J by 7 bases, 4 bases remained unmatched. CDR3 region: CASSSTSGLNEQFF. In DNA, the CDR3 is TGTGCCAGCAGCTCGACTAGCGGGCTAAATGAGCAGTTCTTC. Full variable domain (missing parts from reference TRBV7-2 and TRBJ2-1): GAGVSQSPSNKVTEKGKDVELRCDPISGHTALYWYRQSLGQGLEFLIYFQGNSAPDKSGLPSDRFSAERTGGSVSTLTIQRTQQEDSAVYLCASSSTSGLNEQFFGPGTRLTVL.

This clonotype turned up a few times. This chain uses TRBV10-2 with TRBJ2-1, with a tentative D call TRBD2 (6 bases). This CDR3 has 15 residues. The germline CDR1 and CDR2 sequences are WSHSY and SAAADI. The V end lost 3 bases, the J end lost 9 bases, and 18 bases lay between the germline ends. The DNA for the CDR3 is TGCGCCAGCAGTGATAGCCAGACTAGTTCCGGTGAGCAGTTCTTC. As protein: CASSDSQTSSGEQFF.

The V call is TRBV6-1, the J call TRBJ2-5, with D possibly matching TRBD2 (5 bases). In germline, CDR1 is MNHNS, CDR2 SASEGT. V lost 2 bases, J lost 5 bases, and 9 bases lay in between. The length of the CDR3 is 13 residues. CDR3 sequence reads: CASSETRGETQYF. CDR3 sequence (DNA): TGTGCCAGCAGTGAAACACGAGGGGAGACCCAGTACTTC.

There are a few counts of this clonotype. The gene calls are TRBV7-9 and TRBJ1-3; D unclear. Per germline, CDR1 SEHNR and CDR2 FQNEAQ (reference sequence). The CDR3 runs 17 residues. With 4 bases removed from V and 0 bases from J, the gap between germline ends came to 16 bases. CDR3 in amino acids: CASSSQRERPSGNTIYF. The DNA for the CDR3 is TGTGCCAGCAGCTCGCAACGGGAACGACCCTCTGGAAACACCATATATTTT.

This clonotype was observed a few times. J is TRBJ2-1 and V is TRBV24-1; D might be TRBD1 (5 bases). Trimming cost V 5 bases and J 5 bases, with 12 bases left between them. The V gene's germline CDR1 is KGHDR and CDR2 SFDVKD. The CDR3 extends over 14 amino acids. Written as DNA, the CDR3 is TGTGCCACCAGTGTTCAGGGTGGCCACAATGAGCAGTTCTTC. It specifies CATSVQGGHNEQFF.